This T cell receptor beta chain was retrieved from a study of OX40 agonist ivuxolimab in advanced cancers. Across the whole study: The dose-escalation cohort had hepatocellular carcinoma, melanoma, renal cell or head and neck cancer. Notes on the study in general: Dose levels from 0.1 to 3.0 mg/kg saw CD4+ and CD8+ blood T cells expand clonally by week 6.

The ends were cut back, 0 bases at V and 2 bases at J, with 13 bases in the middle. Germline-derived CDR1 and CDR2 are KGHSH and LQKENI. This CDR3 has 16 amino acids. Drawing of blood for sampling happened at baseline, at cycle 4 day 1, and at cycle 7 day 1. The method was immunoSEQ multiplex PCR; TCRdb's version includes in-frame clones alone and lacks a portion of them. The data contain over 45,000 clones, 70% to 80% of them singletons. Concerning this clone itself: The antigen remains undetermined.

The source was CD4+ or CD8+ T cells sorted from blood, collected in a trial of the OX40 agonist ivuxolimab. This TCR was sampled from an adult with an advanced solid tumor such as melanoma, head and neck, liver or kidney cancer. The chain employs TRBV18 and TRBJ1-2, with D possibly TRBD1 on 5 matching bases. The CDR3 here is CASSPPVAGGNYGYTF. CDR3 DNA sequence: TGTGCCAGCTCACCACCCGTCGCGGGGGGGAACTATGGCTACACCTTC.